This T cell receptor beta chain was sequenced during a study of T cell responses to AZD1222 COVID-19 vaccine. Using immunoSEQ multiplex PCR, the repertoire was profiled, and TCRdb retains in-frame clones only, with some absent. The table has 95,000 or so clones, nearly 90% seen once. V was pared by 2 bases and J by 4 bases, with 8 bases between. The length of the CDR3 is 14 residues. Germline CDR1 SGHTA, CDR2 FQGNSA. This chain uses TRBV7-2 with TRBJ1-4; no reliable D call. Sequencing was performed on peripheral blood, taken on day 0 of MenACWY control vaccination. The clonotype was recovered from an adult in good health. The CDR3 bases are TGTGCCAGCAGCTTATGGGGAGATAATGAAAAACTGTTTTTT. It encodes CASSLWGDNEKLFF.